The rows below give T cell receptor beta chains drawn from one sample of a study of T-cell memory formation after mild COVID-19. Via MiXCR, TCRdb re-called the 5' RACE reads, giving one row per CDR3 protein. Of fewer than 550,000 distinct CDR3 sequences detected, around 20% appear once; the ten largest clones hold around 8.4%. The specimen was PBMCs or a T cell subset sorted from them (not recorded which). These receptors were obtained from an adult woman who had mild COVID-19 (a few samples of this study predate the infection). Cell type and time point are not known. Both conserved end residues are part of each CDR3. Each record gives: J gene, clone size, V gene, D gene, CDR3 protein, CDR3 DNA. D genes are given only for firm matches. Not all rows give a size; the values are once, few, many and, for expanded clones, a class.

TRBJ2-1,few,TRBV7-9,.,CASSPHGGSSYNEQFF,TGTGCCAGCAGCCCCCATGGGGGGAGCTCCTACAATGAGCAGTTCTTC
TRBJ2-4,.,TRBV6-2/TRBV6-3,.,CASSYLRTEAARNIQYF,TGTGCCAGCAGTTACCTCCGGACTGAGGCCGCTCGAAACATTCAGTACTTC
TRBJ2-5,.,TRBV29-1,TRBD2,CSVVIASGGALTPGF,TGCAGCGTTGTTATTGCTAGCGGGGGGGCATTGACTCCGGGCTTC
TRBJ2-1,.,TRBV6-5,.,CASSRVLYNEQFF,TGTGCCAGCAGCAGGGTCCTCTACAATGAGCAGTTCTTC
TRBJ2-5,.,TRBV21-1,.,CASSPLNRDRETQYF,TGTGCCAGCAGCCCCCTAAACAGGGACCGGGAGACCCAGTACTTC
TRBJ2-3,.,TRBV24-1,.,CATSDLYLGTGGRDTQYF,TGTGCCACCAGTGATTTATACTTGGGGACGGGGGGCAGAGATACGCAGTATTTT
TRBJ1-2,.,TRBV7-2,TRBD1,CASSKSGTEIIYGYTF,TGTGCCAGCAGCAAATCCGGGACAGAGATAATCTATGGCTACACCTTC
TRBJ2-3,.,TRBV2,TRBD2,CASSDVAGFSRVGTDTQYF,TGTGCCAGCAGTGACGTAGCGGGATTCTCCCGTGTTGGCACAGATACGCAGTATTTT
TRBJ2-1,few,TRBV24-1,TRBD2,CATSDTVLGGRVHEQFF,TGTGCCACCAGTGACACCGTTCTAGGCGGGAGGGTGCATGAGCAGTTCTTC
TRBJ2-5,.,TRBV24-1,.,CATSDLEFAGKETQYF,TGTGCCACCAGTGATTTGGAGTTTGCAGGGAAAGAGACCCAGTACTTC
TRBJ1-3,once,TRBV7-9,TRBD1,CASSLESGGSNTIYF,TGTGCCAGCAGCTTAGAATCAGGGGGAAGCAACACCATATATTTT
TRBJ2-2,few,TRBV11-3,TRBD1,CASSFTTGTGATGELFF,TGTGCCAGCAGCTTTACAACCGGGACAGGGGCCACCGGGGAGCTGTTTTTT